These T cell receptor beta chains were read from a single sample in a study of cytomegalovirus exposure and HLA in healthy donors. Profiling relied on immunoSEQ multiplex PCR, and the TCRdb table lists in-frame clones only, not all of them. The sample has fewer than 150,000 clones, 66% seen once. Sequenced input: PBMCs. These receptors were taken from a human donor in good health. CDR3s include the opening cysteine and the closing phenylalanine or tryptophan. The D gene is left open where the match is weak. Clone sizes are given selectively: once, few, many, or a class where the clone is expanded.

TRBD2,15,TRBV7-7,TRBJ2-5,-,CASSALAATSGTQYF,TGTGCCAGCAGCGCACTAGCGGCCACCTCAGGGACCCAGTACTTC
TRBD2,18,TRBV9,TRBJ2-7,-,CASSPNRGLGDNSYEQYF,TGTGCCAGCAGCCCCAACCGGGGACTAGGCGACAACTCCTACGAGCAGTACTTC
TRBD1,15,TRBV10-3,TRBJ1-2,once,CAISGEQGGPWGYTF,TGTGCCATCAGTGGCGAACAGGGGGGACCTTGGGGCTACACCTTC
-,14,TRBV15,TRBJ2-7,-,CATSTGQTPYEQYF,TGTGCCACCAGCACGGGACAAACGCCCTACGAGCAGTACTTC
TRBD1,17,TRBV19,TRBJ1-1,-,CATNLSGGRRENTEAFF,TGTGCCACCAACCTGTCAGGGGGACGAAGAGAGAACACTGAAGCTTTCTTT
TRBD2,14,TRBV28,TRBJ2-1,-,CASSYSGRGHEQFF,TGTGCCAGCAGTTATAGCGGGAGGGGTCATGAGCAGTTCTTC
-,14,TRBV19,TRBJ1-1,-,CASTDSSLNTEAFF,TGTGCCAGTACCGACAGCTCATTGAACACTGAAGCTTTCTTT
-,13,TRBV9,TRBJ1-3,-,CASSGSSGNTIYF,TGTGCCAGCAGCGGATCCAGTGGAAACACCATATATTTT
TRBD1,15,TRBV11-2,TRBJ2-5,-,CASSFRTGAGETQYF,TGTGCCAGCAGCTTTCGGACAGGGGCTGGGGAGACCCAGTACTTC
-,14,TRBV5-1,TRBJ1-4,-,CASSFRQGSEKLFF,TGCGCCAGCAGCTTTCGCCAGGGTAGTGAAAAACTGTTTTTT
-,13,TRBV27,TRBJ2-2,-,CASTRQDTGELFF,TGTGCCAGCACAAGGCAGGACACCGGGGAGCTGTTTTTT
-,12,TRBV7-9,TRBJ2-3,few,CASSSFTDTQYF,TGTGCCAGCAGTTCGTTCACAGATACGCAGTATTTT
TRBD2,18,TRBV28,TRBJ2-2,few,CASSVPGLAGANTGELFF,TGTGCCAGCAGTGTACCTGGCTTAGCGGGGGCGAACACCGGGGAGCTGTTTTTT
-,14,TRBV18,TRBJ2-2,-,CASSTSRDGGELFF,TGTGCCAGCTCCACCAGCAGGGATGGAGGGGAGCTGTTTTTT
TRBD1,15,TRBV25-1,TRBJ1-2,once,CASSGRTGGNYGYTF,TGTGCCAGCAGTGGAAGGACAGGGGGAAACTATGGCTACACCTTC
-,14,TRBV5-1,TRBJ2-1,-,CASSAGQNSNEQFF,TGCGCCAGCAGCGCCGGACAGAATTCCAATGAGCAGTTCTTC
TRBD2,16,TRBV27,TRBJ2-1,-,CASRGLGTNNGNEQFF,TGTGCCAGCAGGGGGCTCGGGACTAATAACGGGAATGAGCAGTTCTTC
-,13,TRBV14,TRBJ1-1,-,CASSQTVNTEAFF,TGTGCCAGCAGCCAGACAGTGAACACTGAAGCTTTCTTT
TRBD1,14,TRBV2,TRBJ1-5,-,CASSGTVSDQPQHF,TGTGCCAGCAGCGGGACAGTGAGTGATCAGCCCCAGCATTTT
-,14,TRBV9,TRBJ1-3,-,CAGSVAPSGNTIYF,TGTGCCGGCAGCGTAGCCCCTTCTGGAAACACCATATATTTT
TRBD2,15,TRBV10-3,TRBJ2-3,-,CAISRTSGSTDTQYF,TGTGCCATCAGTCGGACTAGCGGGAGCACAGATACGCAGTATTTT
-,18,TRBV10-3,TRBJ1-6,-,CAISEVGEAGSYNSPLHF,TGTGCCATCAGTGAAGTGGGGGAGGCGGGCTCCTATAATTCACCCCTCCACTTT
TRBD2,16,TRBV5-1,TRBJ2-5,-,CASSLGLLAGDETQYF,TGCGCCAGCAGCTTGGGACTACTAGCGGGAGATGAGACCCAGTACTTC
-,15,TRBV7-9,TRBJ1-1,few,CASSPASGVNTEAFF,TGTGCCAGCAGCCCTGCGTCCGGGGTGAACACTGAAGCTTTCTTT
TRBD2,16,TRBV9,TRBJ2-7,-,CASSTGTSGSLYEQYF,TGTGCCAGCAGCACCGGGACTAGCGGGAGCCTGTACGAGCAGTACTTC
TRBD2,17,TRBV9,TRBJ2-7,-,CASSAGTSEGGAYEQYF,TGTGCCAGCAGCGCCGGGACTAGCGAGGGGGGGGCCTACGAGCAGTACTTC
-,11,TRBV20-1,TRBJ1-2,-,CSARRGKGYTF,TGCAGTGCTAGAAGGGGCAAAGGCTACACCTTC
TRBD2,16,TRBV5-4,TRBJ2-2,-,CASSLGLAGLTGELFF,TGTGCCAGCAGCTTGGGGCTAGCGGGACTCACCGGGGAGCTGTTTTTT
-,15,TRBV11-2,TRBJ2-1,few,CASSLWAGTYNEQFF,TGTGCCAGCAGCTTATGGGCGGGAACCTACAATGAGCAGTTCTTC
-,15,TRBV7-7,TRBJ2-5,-,CASSLSGFGSETQYF,TGTGCCAGCAGCTTATCGGGGTTCGGGTCCGAGACCCAGTACTTC
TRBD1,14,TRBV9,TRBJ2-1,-,CASSAGGDMDEQFF,TGTGCCAGCAGCGCAGGGGGCGATATGGATGAGCAGTTCTTC
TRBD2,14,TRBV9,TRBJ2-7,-,CASSEGLEFYEQYF,TGTGCCAGCAGCGAGGGACTAGAGTTTTACGAGCAGTACTTC
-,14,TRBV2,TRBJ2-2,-,CASRARDFTGELFF,TGTGCCAGCAGGGCCCGGGACTTCACCGGGGAGCTGTTTTTT
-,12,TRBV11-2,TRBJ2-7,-,CASSLWRGEQYF,TGTGCCAGCAGCTTATGGCGGGGCGAGCAGTACTTC
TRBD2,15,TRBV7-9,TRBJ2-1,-,CASSFTAGVQGEQFF,TGTGCCAGCAGCTTTACAGCGGGAGTACAGGGTGAGCAGTTCTTC
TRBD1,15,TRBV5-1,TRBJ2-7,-,CASSPRQGTAYEQYF,TGCGCCAGCAGCCCAAGACAGGGAACAGCCTACGAGCAGTACTTC
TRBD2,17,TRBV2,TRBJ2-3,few,CASRRGLAGGATDTQYF,TGTGCCAGCAGAAGAGGACTAGCGGGAGGTGCCACAGATACGCAGTATTTT
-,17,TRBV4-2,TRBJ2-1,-,CASSQRGGQSGVVEQFF,TGTGCCAGCAGCCAACGAGGGGGACAATCTGGTGTTGTTGAGCAGTTCTTC
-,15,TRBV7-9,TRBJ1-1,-,CASSSYLTDNTEAFF,TGTGCCAGCAGCTCTTATCTGACTGATAACACTGAAGCTTTCTTT
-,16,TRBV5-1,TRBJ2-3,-,CASSLGGGALGDTQYF,TGCGCCAGCAGCTTGGGAGGGGGAGCATTAGGAGATACGCAGTATTTT